This T cell receptor (beta chain) is drawn from a study of T cells after posttransplantation cyclophosphamide. Findings and caveats of the study: Later post-transplant blood repertoires were often dominated by donor CD8+ memory clones. TRB overlap between skin or GI tissue T cells and blood was limited.

In the case of this clone: Antigen: not known.

Measured with immunoSEQ multiplex PCR; TCRdb has only the in-frame clones, and not every one. The table shows about 32,000 clones, with 90% to 95% occurring only once. Cells defined as naive were viable CD3+CD4+ or CD3+CD8+ and CCR7+CD45RA+CD45RO-CD95-CD27+CD28+. This related bone marrow graft donor gave peripheral blood on the day of marrow donation. The clonotype originates from a man aged 25 to 40 in good health and a related stem cell transplant donor. Sequencing was performed on naive CD4+ T cells sorted from blood.

CDR3 coding DNA: TGTGCCAGTAGACGGGACAGCTTAAATGAAAAACTGTTTTTT. Amino acid sequence: CASRRDSLNEKLFF. The chain combines TRBV19 with TRBJ1-4, with 7 positions matching TRBD1. V was clipped by 6 bases and J by 5 bases; unmatched bases: 6. Germline CDR1 is LNHDA and CDR2 is SQIVND (reference sequence). This CDR3 is built from 14 residues. Using reference TRBV19 and TRBJ1-4 for the parts outside the CDR3, the full variable domain is DGGITQSPKYLFRKEGQNVTLSCEQNLNHDAMYWYRQDPGQGLRLIYYSQIVNDFQKGDIAEGYSVSREKKESFPLTVTSAQKNPTAFYLCASRRDSLNEKLFFGSGTQLSVL.